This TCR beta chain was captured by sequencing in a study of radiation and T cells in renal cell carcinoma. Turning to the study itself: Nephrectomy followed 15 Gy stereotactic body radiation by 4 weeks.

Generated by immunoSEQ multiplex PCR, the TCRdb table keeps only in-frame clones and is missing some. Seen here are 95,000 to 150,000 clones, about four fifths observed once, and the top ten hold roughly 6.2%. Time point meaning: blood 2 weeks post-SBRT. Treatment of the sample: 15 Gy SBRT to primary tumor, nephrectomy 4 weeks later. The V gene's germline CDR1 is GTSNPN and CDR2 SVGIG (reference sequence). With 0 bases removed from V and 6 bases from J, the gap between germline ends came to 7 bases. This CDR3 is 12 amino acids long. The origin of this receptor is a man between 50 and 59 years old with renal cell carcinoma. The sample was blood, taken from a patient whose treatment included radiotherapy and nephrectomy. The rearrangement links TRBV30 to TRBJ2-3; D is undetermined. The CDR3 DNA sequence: TGTGCCTGGAGTGTTGGCCAGGATACGCAGTATTTT. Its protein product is CAWSVGQDTQYF.